This T cell receptor (beta chain) is drawn from a study of blood T cell repertoires in COVID-19. J was trimmed by 7 bases and V by 6 bases; bases with no gene match: 11. The length of the CDR3 is 14 residues. Germline lookup yields CDR1 MNHEY and CDR2 SVGAGI. The table came from immunoSEQ multiplex PCR; TCRdb's copy has only in-frame clones and leaves some out. The table shows 150,000 to 200,000 clones, with 83% occurring only once. Input material: PBMCs or T cells enriched from blood (not recorded which). This sequence was found in a woman between 50 and 59 years old who had recovered from COVID-19. The genes are TRBV6-5 and TRBJ1-2; 7 bases are a match to TRBD1. In nucleotides, the CDR3 is TGTGCCAGCAGACGCAGTGAGGGGGCGGGTGGCTACACCTTC. It is translated as CASRRSEGAGGYTF.